The TCR beta chain described here comes from a study of cytomegalovirus exposure and HLA in healthy donors. The CDR3 runs to 12 residues. CDR1 GTSNPN and CDR2 SVGIG come from the germline V gene (reference sequence). V lost 4 bases to trimming and J lost 6 bases; unmatched junction nucleotides: 4. It was with 60 Vbeta and 13 Jbeta primers that the PCR ran. Sequencing was performed with immunoSEQ multiplex PCR; in TCRdb, only in-frame clones are kept and a portion is missing. The table includes 75,000 to 100,000 clones, about 80% detected once. The chain recombines TRBV30 with TRBJ2-7, with 9 positions matching TRBD1. Material for sequencing was PBMCs. This TCR was sampled from a man between 40 and 49 years old in good health and CMV-seronegative. The CDR3 sequence is CAWNNRGREQYF. The CDR3 DNA reads as TGTGCCTGGAATAACAGGGGGCGCGAGCAGTACTTC.